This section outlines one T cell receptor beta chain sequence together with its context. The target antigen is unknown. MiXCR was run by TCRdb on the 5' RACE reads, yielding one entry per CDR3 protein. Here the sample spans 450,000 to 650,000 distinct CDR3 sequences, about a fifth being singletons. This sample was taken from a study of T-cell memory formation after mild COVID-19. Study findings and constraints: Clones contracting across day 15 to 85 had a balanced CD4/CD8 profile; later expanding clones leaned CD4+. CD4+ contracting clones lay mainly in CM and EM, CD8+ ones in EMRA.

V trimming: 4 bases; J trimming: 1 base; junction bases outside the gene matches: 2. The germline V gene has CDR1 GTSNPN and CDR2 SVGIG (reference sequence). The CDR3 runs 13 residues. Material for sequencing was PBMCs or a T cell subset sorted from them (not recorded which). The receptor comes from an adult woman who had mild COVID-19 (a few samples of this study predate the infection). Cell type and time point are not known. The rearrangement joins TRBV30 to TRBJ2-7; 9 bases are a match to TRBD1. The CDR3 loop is CAWTGTGSYEQYF. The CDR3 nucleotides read TGTGCCTGGACCGGGACAGGGTCCTACGAGCAGTACTTC.